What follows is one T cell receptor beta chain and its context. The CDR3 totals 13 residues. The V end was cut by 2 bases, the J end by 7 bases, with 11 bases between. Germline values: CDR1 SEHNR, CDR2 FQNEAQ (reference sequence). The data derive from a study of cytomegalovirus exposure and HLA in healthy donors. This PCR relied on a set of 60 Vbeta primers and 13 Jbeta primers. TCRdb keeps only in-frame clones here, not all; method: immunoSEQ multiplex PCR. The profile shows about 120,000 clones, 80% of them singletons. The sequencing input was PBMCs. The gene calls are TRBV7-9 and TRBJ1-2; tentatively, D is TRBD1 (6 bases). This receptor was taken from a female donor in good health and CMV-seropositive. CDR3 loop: CASSLNRESGYTF. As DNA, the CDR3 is TGTGCCAGCAGCTTAAACAGGGAGTCTGGCTACACCTTC. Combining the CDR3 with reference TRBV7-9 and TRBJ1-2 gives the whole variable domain DTGVSQNPRHKITKRGQNVTFRCDPISEHNRLYWYRQTLGQGPEFLTYFQNEAQLEKSRLLSDRFSAERPKGSFSTLEIQRTEQGDSAMYLCASSLNRESGYTFGSGTRLTVV.